The rows below give T cell receptor beta chains drawn from one sample of a study of a mutant IDH1 vaccine in newly diagnosed glioma. The protocol was immunoSEQ multiplex PCR, while the TCRdb copy is restricted to in-frame clones and leaves out a portion. Among 70,000 to 95,000 clones listed, almost 85% were seen once. This material consisted of PBMCs, taken from a glioma patient treated with radiotherapy, temozolomide or both. All receptors derive from a man aged 40-50 years with glioma. Some clones in this sample may be carry-over from other donors' samples. Each CDR3 is given with its conserved first and last residue. A D gene is named only where the DNA matches it firmly. Rows may omit the clone size; those that give it use once, few, many or a size class.

D gene	J gene	V gene	clone size	CDR3 DNA	CDR3 protein
-	TRBJ1-6	TRBV27	few	TGTGCCAGCAGTTTACGGGATAATTCACCCCTCCACTTT	CASSLRDNSPLHF
-	TRBJ1-3	TRBV18	-	TGTGCCAGCTCACCACAGGGGTTTGCTTCTGGAAACACCATATATTTT	CASSPQGFASGNTIYF
-	TRBJ1-5	TRBV4-1	few	TGCGCCAGCAGCCAAGTCGAGACAGGAAATCAGCCCCAGCATTTT	CASSQVETGNQPQHF
TRBD2	TRBJ2-3	TRBV5-1	-	TGCGCCAGCAGCGACCAGACTAGCGGGGGCACAGATACGCAGTATTTT	CASSDQTSGGTDTQYF
-	TRBJ1-2	TRBV4-1	-	TGCGCCAGCAGCCAAGATGGGGGTGAGGGCAACTATGGCTACACCTTC	CASSQDGGEGNYGYTF
-	TRBJ1-5	TRBV19	-	TGTGCCAGTAGTATGGTCTCACCCTTCGGACAGCCCCAGCATTTT	CASSMVSPFGQPQHF
-	TRBJ2-7	TRBV10-2	-	TGCGCCAGCAGTGAGCAAAGGGGCGCGTACGAGCAGTACTTC	CASSEQRGAYEQYF
-	TRBJ1-2	TRBV6-1	-	TGTGCCAGCCAAACCGCGGGTTTCTATGGCTACACCTTC	CASQTAGFYGYTF
-	TRBJ1-1	TRBV6-1	-	TGTGCCAGCAGGAGTATGAACACTGAAGCTTTCTTT	CASRSMNTEAFF
TRBD1	TRBJ2-5	TRBV10-2	-	TGCGCCAGCAGTGGCGGCAGGGGGCTCGTGGAGACCCAGTACTTC	CASSGGRGLVETQYF
-	TRBJ2-5	TRBV5-1	-	TGCGCCAGCAAGGTTCCGGGGCAAGAGACCCAGTACTTC	CASKVPGQETQYF
-	TRBJ1-2	TRBV9	-	TGTGCCAGCAGCGTACCCGGATCTGCTAACTATGGCTACACCTTC	CASSVPGSANYGYTF
-	TRBJ1-2	TRBV19	few	TGTGCCAGTAGTAGCCCCCCGGTTAACTATGGCTACACCTTC	CASSSPPVNYGYTF
-	TRBJ2-7	TRBV6-5	-	TGTGCCACAGGGGTGTTCGACAGGGAGCAGTACTTC	CATGVFDREQYF
-	TRBJ1-2	TRBV5-6	-	TGTGCCAGCAGAGAGGAAAGGGGCCAGGGGACCTTATATGGCTACACCTTC	CASREERGQGTLYGYTF
-	TRBJ1-6	TRBV5-6	once	TGTGCCAGCAGCTTGGGGGGCAGGGATTCACCCCTCCACTTT	CASSLGGRDSPLHF
-	TRBJ2-7	TRBV10-1	few	TGCGCCAGCAGTGGCTACGGCAAAGGGGTCGGGGAGCAGTACTTC	CASSGYGKGVGEQYF
-	TRBJ2-7	TRBV6-5	-	TGTGCCAGCAGTACCCAGGGGAGACAGAGCAACGAGCAGTACTTC	CASSTQGRQSNEQYF
-	TRBJ1-2	TRBV2	-	TGTGCCAGCAGTAGGGAGCCCTATGGCTACACCTTC	CASSREPYGYTF
-	TRBJ2-7	TRBV5-1	-	TGCGCCAGCAGCTTCAGGTCCGGGGGCGACGAGCAGTACTTC	CASSFRSGGDEQYF
TRBD1	TRBJ1-2	TRBV7-9	-	TGTGCCAGCAGCTTAGTCGGGACAGGGTATGGCTACACCTTC	CASSLVGTGYGYTF
-	TRBJ1-1	TRBV6-6	once	TGTGCCAGCAGTTACTTTGGCAGTTTCATGAACACTGAAGCTTTCTTT	CASSYFGSFMNTEAFF
-	TRBJ2-7	TRBV10-2	few	TGCGCCAGCAGTGATGAATCCTACGAGCAGTACTTC	CASSDESYEQYF
TRBD1	TRBJ1-6	TRBV6-5	once	TGTGCCAGCAGTTCCCGGACAGGGGGCGGTTCACCCCTCCACTTT	CASSSRTGGGSPLHF
-	TRBJ2-7	TRBV25-1	-	TGTGCCAGCAGTGAATCCCCCCAGACGGGGAGCTCCTACGAGCAGTACTTC	CASSESPQTGSSYEQYF
-	TRBJ2-5	TRBV11-2	-	TGTGCCAGCAGATCCGAGGGGGGGGCCGGGAAGACCCAGTACTTC	CASRSEGGAGKTQYF
-	TRBJ1-1	TRBV18	-	TGTGCCAGCTCACTTTGGGACGGGAACACTGAAGCTTTCTTT	CASSLWDGNTEAFF
TRBD1	TRBJ1-2	TRBV18	-	TGTGCCAGCTCCCCATCAAAGGACAGGGACACGGGCTACACCTTC	CASSPSKDRDTGYTF
TRBD1	TRBJ1-5	TRBV28	few	TGTGCCAGCAGTTTGCTCCTGACAGGGCAAATTCAGCCCCAGCATTTT	CASSLLLTGQIQPQHF
TRBD1	TRBJ1-2	TRBV5-4	-	TGTGCCAGCAGCTGGACAGGGCAAGGCTATGGCTACACCTTC	CASSWTGQGYGYTF
TRBD2	TRBJ2-5	TRBV7-2	-	TGTGCCAGCAGCTTAGGGGTAGCGGGGGACCGGTACTTC	CASSLGVAGDRYF
-	TRBJ1-5	TRBV6-5	-	TGTGCCACCGGACAGCTTTATCAGCCCCAGCATTTT	CATGQLYQPQHF
-	TRBJ2-7	TRBV27	few	TGTGCCAGCAGTTTATCGAGGGTCGTCCGCCGAGGCTCCTACGAGCAGTACTTC	CASSLSRVVRRGSYEQYF
TRBD2	TRBJ2-1	TRBV4-2	-	TGTGCCAGCAGCCAAGATAGCGGGGGGTTTGATGAGCAGTTCTTC	CASSQDSGGFDEQFF
-	TRBJ1-5	TRBV30	-	TGTGCCTGGAGTGCCCCGGCGGTCAATCAGCCCCAGCATTTT	CAWSAPAVNQPQHF
-	TRBJ1-2	TRBV30	-	TGTGCCTGGAGTCGGCAGAGTCACGGCTACACCTTC	CAWSRQSHGYTF
-	TRBJ2-2	TRBV5-4	-	TGTGCCAGCTCCGACAGGGAGGACACCGGGGAGCTGTTTTTT	CASSDREDTGELFF
-	TRBJ1-6	TRBV2	-	TGTGCCAGCAGAAGACAGAGCTCCTATAATTCACCCCTCCACTTT	CASRRQSSYNSPLHF
-	TRBJ1-2	TRBV5-6	-	TGTGCCAGCAGCTTGTGGGGGGACTATGGCTACACCTTC	CASSLWGDYGYTF
-	TRBJ2-7	TRBV11-3	once	TGTGCCAGCAGCCCGGCCGGGGCCCACGAGCAGTACTTC	CASSPAGAHEQYF
-	TRBJ2-3	TRBV6-6	-	TGTGCCAGCAGCCCTAGCACAGATACGCAGTATTTT	CASSPSTDTQYF
-	TRBJ2-7	TRBV7-8	-	TGTGCCAGCAGCATTACGACGGGGGTCGAGCAGTACTTC	CASSITTGVEQYF
TRBD1	TRBJ1-2	TRBV5-1	-	TGCGCCAGCAGCCTACGGACAGGGCTTAACTATGGCTACACCTTC	CASSLRTGLNYGYTF
-	TRBJ2-5	TRBV7-2	-	TGTGCCAGCAGCTTAGCCTCCGGGGTCCTGGAGACCCAGTACTTC	CASSLASGVLETQYF
-	TRBJ1-5	TRBV6-1	-	TGTGCCAGCAGTGACTCCGGTGGTCAGCCCCAGCATTTT	CASSDSGGQPQHF
-	TRBJ1-5	TRBV5-3	few	TGTGCCAGAAGCTTGGACGAGGTGAGGGGCAATCAGCCCCAGCATTTT	CARSLDEVRGNQPQHF
TRBD2	TRBJ2-7	TRBV4-1	-	TGCGCCAGCAGCCAAGCAACGGCTAGCGGATTCTACGAGCAGTACTTC	CASSQATASGFYEQYF
-	TRBJ1-2	TRBV5-4	-	TGTGCCAGCAACCGAAGAGGGGTGGGTAACTATGGCTACACCTTC	CASNRRGVGNYGYTF
-	TRBJ1-6	TRBV30	once	TGTGCCTGGAGTGGCGGCACTAATTCACCCCTCCACTTT	CAWSGGTNSPLHF
-	TRBJ1-6	TRBV5-8	-	TGTGCCAGCAGCTGGGGGGGGTTACCTAATTCACCCCTCCACTTT	CASSWGGLPNSPLHF
-	TRBJ1-5	TRBV6-5	-	TGTGCCAGCAGTTCCCCCAGGAATAATCAGCCCCAGCATTTT	CASSSPRNNQPQHF
-	TRBJ1-5	TRBV5-1	-	TGCGCCAGCAGCTTGGAGGGCCGCAATCAGCCCCAGCATTTT	CASSLEGRNQPQHF
-	TRBJ2-7	TRBV7-2	-	TGTGCCAGCACCGAAACCGGGACCCGCGGGAACGAGCAGTACTTC	CASTETGTRGNEQYF
-	TRBJ2-5	TRBV4-1	once	TGCGCCAGCAGCCAAGTAGCGCGGGAGACCCAGTACTTC	CASSQVARETQYF
-	TRBJ2-2	TRBV7-9	-	TGTGCCAGCAGAGGCGGGGCGAACACCGGGGAGCTGTTTTTT	CASRGGANTGELFF